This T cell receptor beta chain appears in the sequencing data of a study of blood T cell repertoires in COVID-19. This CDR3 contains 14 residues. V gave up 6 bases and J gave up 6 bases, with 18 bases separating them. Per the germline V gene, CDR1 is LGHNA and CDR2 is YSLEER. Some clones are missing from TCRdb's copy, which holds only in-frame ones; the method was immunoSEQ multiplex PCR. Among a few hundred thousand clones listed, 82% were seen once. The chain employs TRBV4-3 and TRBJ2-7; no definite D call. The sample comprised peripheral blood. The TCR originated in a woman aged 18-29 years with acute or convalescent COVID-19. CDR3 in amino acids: CASSSSLGPREQYF. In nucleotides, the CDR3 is TGCGCCAGCAGTTCATCGCTTGGGCCGCGCGAGCAGTACTTC.